The 5 T cell receptor beta chains listed next were all sequenced from one sample in a study of cytomegalovirus exposure and HLA in healthy donors. PCR amplification relied on 60 Vbeta primers (plus 13 Jbeta primers). Sequenced by immunoSEQ multiplex PCR; TCRdb stores in-frame clones only, minus some. The table records fewer than 200,000 clones, 80% to 90% of them present only once. Source material: PBMCs. The receptor source for this set is a woman in her forties or fifties in good health and CMV-seronegative.

V and J are TRBV11-2 and TRBJ2-3; 9 nucleotides match TRBD1. The CDR3 loop spans 12 amino acids. Germline CDR1 is SGHAT and CDR2 is FQNNGV. Trimming took 3 bases from V and 10 from J; bases not matched to a gene: 2. CDR3: CASSFGTGPQYF. The CDR3 DNA follows: TGTGCCAGCAGCTTCGGGACAGGGCCGCAGTATTTT.

This chain links TRBV7-9 with TRBJ2-5; 13 positions agree with TRBD2. This CDR3 contains 18 residues. The ends lost 4 bases at V and 0 bases at J; junction bases unmatched: 8. CDR1 and CDR2 (germline): SEHNR, FQNEAQ (reference sequence). CDR3 DNA: TGTGCCAGCAGCTCCTCGACTAGCGGGGGGCTGTACCAAGAGACCCAGTACTTC. It is translated as CASSSSTSGGLYQETQYF. Complete variable domain (other parts from reference TRBV7-9 and TRBJ2-5): DTGVSQNPRHKITKRGQNVTFRCDPISEHNRLYWYRQTLGQGPEFLTYFQNEAQLEKSRLLSDRFSAERPKGSFSTLEIQRTEQGDSAMYLCASSSSTSGGLYQETQYFGPGTRLLVL.

The V gene is TRBV5-1, the J gene TRBJ1-2, with TRBD1 matching over 11 bases. V trimming: 4 bases; J trimming: 5 bases; junction bases outside the gene matches: 7. CDR3 size: 15 residues. Per the germline V gene, CDR1 is SGHRS and CDR2 is YFSETQ. CDR3 sequence (DNA): TGCGCCAGCAGCAAGGACAGGGGGCTTCAGTATGGCTACACCTTC. It codes for CASSKDRGLQYGYTF.

This chain links TRBV12-5 with TRBJ1-5; 10 bases fit TRBD1. The CDR3 consists of 17 residues. The germline CDR1 and CDR2 sequences are LGHNT and FRNRAP. After removal of 2 bases from V and 3 bases from J, the junction contained 7 bases not matched to a gene. The CDR3, as DNA: TGTGCTAGTGGTTTGTCCGGGGGGACAGGGGACAATCAGCCCCAGCATTTT. It is translated as CASGLSGGTGDNQPQHF.

V gene TRBV7-2 combines with J gene TRBJ2-3; no firm D call. Germline CDR1 reads SGHTA; CDR2 reads FQGNSA. This CDR3 contains 11 residues. V shed 7 bases and J shed 3 bases, with 5 bases lying between them. This chain's CDR3 is CASIGTDTQYF. CDR3 DNA: TGTGCCAGCATCGGTACAGATACGCAGTATTTT.